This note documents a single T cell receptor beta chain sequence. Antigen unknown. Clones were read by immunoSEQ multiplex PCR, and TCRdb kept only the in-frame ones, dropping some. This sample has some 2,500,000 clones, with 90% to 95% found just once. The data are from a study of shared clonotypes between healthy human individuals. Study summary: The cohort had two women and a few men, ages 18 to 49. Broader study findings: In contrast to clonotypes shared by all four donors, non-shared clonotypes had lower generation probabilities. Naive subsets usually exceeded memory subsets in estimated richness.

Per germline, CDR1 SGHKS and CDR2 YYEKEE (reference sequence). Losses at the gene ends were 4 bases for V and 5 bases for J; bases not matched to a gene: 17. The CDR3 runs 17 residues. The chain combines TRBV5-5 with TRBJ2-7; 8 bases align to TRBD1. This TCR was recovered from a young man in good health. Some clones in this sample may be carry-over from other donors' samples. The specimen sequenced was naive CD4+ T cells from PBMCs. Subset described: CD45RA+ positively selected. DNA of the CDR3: TGTGCCAGCAGCAGGTCTCCAGGGGGCGGTTTTTCGGACGAGCAGTACTTC. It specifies CASSRSPGGGFSDEQYF.